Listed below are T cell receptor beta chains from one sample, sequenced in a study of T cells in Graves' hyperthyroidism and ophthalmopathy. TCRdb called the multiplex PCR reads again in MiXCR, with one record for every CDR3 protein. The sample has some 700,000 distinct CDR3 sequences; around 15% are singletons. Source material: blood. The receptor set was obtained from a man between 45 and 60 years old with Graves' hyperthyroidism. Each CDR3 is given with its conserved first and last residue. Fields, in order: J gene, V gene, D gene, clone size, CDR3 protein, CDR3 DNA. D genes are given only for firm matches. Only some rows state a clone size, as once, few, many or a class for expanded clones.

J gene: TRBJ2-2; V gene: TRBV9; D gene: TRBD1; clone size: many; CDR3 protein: CASRGTGVTGELFF; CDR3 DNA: TGTGCCAGCAGAGGGACAGGGGTCACCGGGGAGCTGTTTTTT
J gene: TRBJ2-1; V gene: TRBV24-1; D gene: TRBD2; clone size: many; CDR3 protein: CATSDPRVSGSSHYNEQFF; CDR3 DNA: TGTGCCACCAGTGACCCGCGAGTTAGCGGGAGCAGCCACTACAATGAGCAGTTCTTC
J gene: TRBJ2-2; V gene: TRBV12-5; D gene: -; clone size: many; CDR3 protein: CASGSHVPGELFF; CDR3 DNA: TGTGCTAGTGGTTCCCATGTTCCCGGGGAGCTGTTTTTT
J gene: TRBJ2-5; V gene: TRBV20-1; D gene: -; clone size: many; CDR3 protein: CSARDQANQYF; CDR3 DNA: TGCAGTGCGAGGGACCAAGCTAACCAGTACTTC
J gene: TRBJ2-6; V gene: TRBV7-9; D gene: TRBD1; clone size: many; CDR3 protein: CASRDRGSGANVLTF; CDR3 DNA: TGTGCCAGCAGAGACAGGGGCTCCGGGGCCAACGTCCTGACTTTC
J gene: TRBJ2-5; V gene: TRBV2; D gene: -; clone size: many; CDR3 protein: CASSRAPGRGRGIETQYF; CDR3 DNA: TGTGCCAGCAGTCGGGCCCCGGGACGTGGTAGAGGAATCGAGACCCAGTACTTC
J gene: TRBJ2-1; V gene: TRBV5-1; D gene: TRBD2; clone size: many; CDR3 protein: CASSYRGDPSYNEQFF; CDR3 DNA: TGCGCCAGCAGCTACCGGGGGGACCCCTCCTACAATGAGCAGTTCTTC
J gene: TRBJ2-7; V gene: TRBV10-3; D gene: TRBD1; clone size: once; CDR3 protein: CAVGDRVLEQYF; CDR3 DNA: TGTGCCGTCGGGGACAGGGTTCTCGAGCAGTACTTC
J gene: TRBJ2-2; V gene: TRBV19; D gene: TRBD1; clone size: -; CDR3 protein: CASSIGTGGSNTGELFF; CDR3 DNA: TGTGCCAGTAGTATAGGTACAGGGGGTTCGAACACCGGGGAGCTGTTTTTT
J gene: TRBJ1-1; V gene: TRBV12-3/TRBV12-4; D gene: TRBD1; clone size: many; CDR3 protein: CASSSGQGARGYTEAFF; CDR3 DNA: TGTGCCAGCAGTTCGGGACAGGGGGCACGGGGGTACACTGAAGCTTTCTTT
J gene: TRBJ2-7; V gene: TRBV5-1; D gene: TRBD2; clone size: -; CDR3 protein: CASSLAAGTSISYEQYF; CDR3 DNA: TGCGCCAGCAGCTTGGCCGCCGGGACTAGCATCTCCTACGAGCAGTACTTC
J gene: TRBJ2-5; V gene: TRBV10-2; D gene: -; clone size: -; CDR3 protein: CASSEVQTQYF; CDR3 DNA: TGCGCCAGCAGTGAGGTCCAGACCCAGTACTTC
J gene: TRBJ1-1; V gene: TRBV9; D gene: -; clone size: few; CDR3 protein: CASSVAEGMRTEAFF; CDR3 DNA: TGTGCCAGCAGCGTAGCTGAGGGGATGCGGACTGAAGCTTTCTTT
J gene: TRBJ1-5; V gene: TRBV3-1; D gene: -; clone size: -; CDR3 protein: CASSQDHQPQHF; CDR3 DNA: TGTGCCAGCAGCCAAGATCATCAGCCCCAGCATTTT
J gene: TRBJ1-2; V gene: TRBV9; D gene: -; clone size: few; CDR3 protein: CASSVGGNGYTF; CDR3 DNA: TGTGCCAGCAGCGTAGGGGGGAATGGCTACACCTTC
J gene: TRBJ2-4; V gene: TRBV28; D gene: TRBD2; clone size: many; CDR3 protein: CASSGVTSGRSDIQYF; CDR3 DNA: TGTGCCAGCAGCGGTGTGACTAGCGGGAGATCGGACATTCAGTACTTC
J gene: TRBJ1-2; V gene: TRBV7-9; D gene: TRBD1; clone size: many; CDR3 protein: CASSIGTGGSYGYTF; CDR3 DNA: TGTGCCAGCAGCATTGGGACAGGGGGCTCCTATGGCTACACCTTC
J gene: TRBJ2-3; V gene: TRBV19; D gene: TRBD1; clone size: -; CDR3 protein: CASSSPGQGNTDTQYF; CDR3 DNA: TGTGCCAGTAGTTCGCCGGGACAGGGCAACACAGATACGCAGTATTTT
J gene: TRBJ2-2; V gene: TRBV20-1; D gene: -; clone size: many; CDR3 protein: CSASLGPVNTGELFF; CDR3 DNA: TGCAGTGCTAGTTTGGGCCCGGTTAACACCGGGGAGCTGTTTTTT
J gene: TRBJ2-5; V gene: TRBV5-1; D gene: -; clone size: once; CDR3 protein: CASSSTLGYQETQYF; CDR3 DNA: TGCGCCAGCAGCTCGACCCTCGGGTACCAAGAGACCCAGTACTTC
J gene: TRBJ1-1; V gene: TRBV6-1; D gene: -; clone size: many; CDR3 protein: CASSYTGGRGEAFF; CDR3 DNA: TGTGCCAGCAGTTATACCGGAGGGAGAGGTGAAGCTTTCTTT
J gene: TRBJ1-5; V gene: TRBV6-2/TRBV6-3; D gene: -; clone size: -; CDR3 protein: CASSYHRDTNQPQHF; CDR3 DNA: TGTGCCAGCAGTTATCACCGGGACACCAATCAGCCCCAGCATTTT
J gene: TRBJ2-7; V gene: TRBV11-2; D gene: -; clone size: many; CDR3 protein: CASSLDLGEAAYEQYF; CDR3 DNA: TGTGCCAGCAGCTTAGATCTGGGGGAGGCAGCCTACGAGCAGTACTTC
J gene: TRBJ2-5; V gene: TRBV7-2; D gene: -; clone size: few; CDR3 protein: CASNPGVVPETQYF; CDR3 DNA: TGTGCCAGCAATCCCGGTGTGGTCCCAGAGACCCAGTACTTC
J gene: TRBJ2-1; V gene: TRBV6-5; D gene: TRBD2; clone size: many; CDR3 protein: CASSYRTSGSDEQFF; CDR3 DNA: TGTGCCAGCAGTTACCGGACTAGCGGGAGCGATGAGCAGTTCTTC
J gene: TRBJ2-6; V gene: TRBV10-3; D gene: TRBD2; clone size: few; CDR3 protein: CAIRSGGNSGANVLTF; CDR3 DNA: TGTGCCATCAGGAGCGGGGGGAACTCTGGGGCCAACGTCCTGACTTTC
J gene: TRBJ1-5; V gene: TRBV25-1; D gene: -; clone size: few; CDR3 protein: CATPQGRVHHSNQPQHF; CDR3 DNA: TGTGCCACCCCCCAGGGCAGGGTCCATCATAGCAATCAGCCCCAGCATTTT
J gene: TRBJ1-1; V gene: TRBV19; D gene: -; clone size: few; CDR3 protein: CASSRGLAGVGTEAFF; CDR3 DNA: TGTGCCAGTAGTAGGGGACTGGCGGGGGTTGGCACTGAAGCTTTCTTT
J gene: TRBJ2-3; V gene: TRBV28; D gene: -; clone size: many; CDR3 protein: CASRHADTQYF; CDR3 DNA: TGTGCCAGCCGACACGCGGATACGCAGTATTTT
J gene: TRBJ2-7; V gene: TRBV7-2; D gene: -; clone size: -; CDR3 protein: CASSLESTLGCYF; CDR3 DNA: TGTGCCAGCAGCTTAGAGTCCACTTTGGGGTGCTACTTC
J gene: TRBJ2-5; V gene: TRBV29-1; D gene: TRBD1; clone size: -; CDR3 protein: CSTDRGGGTQYF; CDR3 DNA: TGCAGCACCGACAGGGGGGGGGGGACCCAGTACTTC
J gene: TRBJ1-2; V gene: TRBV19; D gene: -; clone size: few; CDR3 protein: CASSTANNAVNYGYTF; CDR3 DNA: TGTGCCAGTAGTACGGCGAACAACGCCGTAAACTATGGCTACACCTTC
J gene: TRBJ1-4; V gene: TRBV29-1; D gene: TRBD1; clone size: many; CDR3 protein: CSVEYRDSKGRGKLFF; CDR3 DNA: TGCAGCGTAGAATACCGGGACAGTAAAGGTCGGGGAAAACTGTTTTTT
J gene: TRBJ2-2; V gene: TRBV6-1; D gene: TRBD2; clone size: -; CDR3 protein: CASSEQLAGRTGELFF; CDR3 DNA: TGTGCCAGCAGTGAACAACTAGCGGGACGGACCGGGGAGCTGTTTTTT
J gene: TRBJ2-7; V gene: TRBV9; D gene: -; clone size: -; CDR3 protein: CASSVDPISGSSYEQYF; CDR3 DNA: TGTGCCAGCAGCGTAGACCCGATTAGCGGTAGCTCCTACGAGCAGTACTTC
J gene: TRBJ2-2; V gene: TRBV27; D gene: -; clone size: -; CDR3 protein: CASSLRPGPGELFF; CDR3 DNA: TGTGCCAGCAGTTTAAGGCCGGGCCCCGGGGAGCTGTTTTTT
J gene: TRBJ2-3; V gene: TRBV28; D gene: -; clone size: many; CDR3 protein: CASSTPGAGTSTDTQYF; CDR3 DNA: TGTGCCAGCAGCACACCCGGGGCGGGAACTAGCACAGATACGCAGTATTTT
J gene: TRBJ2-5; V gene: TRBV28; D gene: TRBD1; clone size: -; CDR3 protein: CASRSDRVGEGTQYF; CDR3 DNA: TGTGCCAGCAGGTCCGACAGGGTGGGAGAGGGGACCCAGTACTTC
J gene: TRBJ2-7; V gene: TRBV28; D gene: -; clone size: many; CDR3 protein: CASSSGLYEQYF; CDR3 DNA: TGTGCCAGCAGTTCCGGTTTGTACGAGCAGTACTTC
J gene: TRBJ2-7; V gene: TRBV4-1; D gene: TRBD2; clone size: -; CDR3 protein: CASSQERGLAGVEQYF; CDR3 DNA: TGCGCCAGCAGCCAAGAACGGGGACTAGCGGGAGTCGAGCAGTACTTC
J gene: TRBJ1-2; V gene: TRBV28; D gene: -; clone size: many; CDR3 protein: CASGREDGYTF; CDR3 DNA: TGTGCCAGCGGGCGGGAGGATGGCTACACCTTC
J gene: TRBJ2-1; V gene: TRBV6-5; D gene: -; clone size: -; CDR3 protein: CASSYGIRGLYSYNEQFF; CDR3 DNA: TGTGCCAGCAGTTATGGTATACGAGGGCTCTACTCCTACAATGAGCAGTTCTTC
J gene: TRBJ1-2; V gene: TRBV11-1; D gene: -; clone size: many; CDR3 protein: CASSYGYPTSYGYTF; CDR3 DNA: TGTGCCAGCAGCTATGGGTATCCAACCAGCTATGGCTACACCTTC
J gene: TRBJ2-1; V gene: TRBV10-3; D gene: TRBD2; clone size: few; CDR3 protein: CAISQRTSGELEQFF; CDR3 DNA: TGTGCCATCAGTCAAAGGACTAGCGGGGAGCTTGAGCAGTTCTTC
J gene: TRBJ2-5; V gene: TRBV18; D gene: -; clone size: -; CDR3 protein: CASSATEETQYF; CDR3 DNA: TGTGCCAGCTCCGCGACGGAAGAGACCCAGTACTTC
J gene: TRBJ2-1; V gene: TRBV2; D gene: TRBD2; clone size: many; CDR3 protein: CASSDLAGGYNEQFF; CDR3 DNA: TGTGCCAGCAGTGACCTAGCGGGAGGCTACAATGAGCAGTTCTTC
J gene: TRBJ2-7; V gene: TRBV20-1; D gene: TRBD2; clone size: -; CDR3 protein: CSAPGISGTGSYEQYF; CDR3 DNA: TGCAGTGCGCCCGGGATTAGCGGGACGGGGAGCTACGAGCAGTACTTC
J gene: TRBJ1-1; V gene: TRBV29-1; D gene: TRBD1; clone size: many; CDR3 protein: CSARTGSEAFF; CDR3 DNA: TGCAGCGCCAGGACAGGCAGTGAAGCTTTCTTT
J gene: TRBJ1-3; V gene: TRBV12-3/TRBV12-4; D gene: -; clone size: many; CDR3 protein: CATGMGGNTIYF; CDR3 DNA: TGTGCCACAGGGATGGGTGGAAACACCATATATTTT
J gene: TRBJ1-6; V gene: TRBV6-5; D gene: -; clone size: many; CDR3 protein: CASSYSGGGKSSPLHF; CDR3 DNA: TGTGCCAGCAGTTACTCGGGGGGGGGCAAAAGTTCACCCCTCCACTTT
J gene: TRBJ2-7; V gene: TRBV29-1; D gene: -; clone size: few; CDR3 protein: CSVEIRDGVYEQYF; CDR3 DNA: TGCAGCGTTGAAATTCGGGACGGAGTCTACGAGCAGTACTTC
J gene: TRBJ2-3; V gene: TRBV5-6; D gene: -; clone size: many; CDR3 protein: CASSSPQGRADTQYF; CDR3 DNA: TGTGCCAGCAGCTCCCCACAGGGAAGGGCAGATACGCAGTATTTT
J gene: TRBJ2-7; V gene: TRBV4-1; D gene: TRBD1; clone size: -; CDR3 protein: CASSPVTGGEQYF; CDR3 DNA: TGCGCCAGCAGCCCCGTGACAGGGGGCGAGCAGTACTTC